This T cell receptor (beta chain) was sequenced in a study of T cells after yellow fever vaccination. Overall study: Fractions low in cell number were prepared with SMART-Seq v4 Ultra Low Input.

Study results and limitations: Reappearing after the booster were most of the clones from primary vaccination (96% CD4, around 90% CD8).

TCRdb re-derived calls from the 5' RACE reads in MiXCR, one entry per CDR3 protein. The sample contains about 330,000 distinct CDR3 sequences, around 6.8% of which appear only once. This CDR3 has 15 amino acids. V lost 6 bases to trimming and J lost 0 bases, with 12 bases between them. About this clonotype itself: Its antigen is as yet unknown.

The chain combines TRBV12-3 or TRBV12-4 with TRBJ1-5, with a weak D call TRBD1 (6 bases). Sequencing used PBMCs, obtained around 45 days after the first yellow fever vaccination. The origin of this receptor is a man between 18 and 29 years old who received the YFV17D yellow fever vaccine. The CDR3 DNA reads TGTGCCAGCAGACCCACAGGGAGTAGCAATCAGCCCCAGCATTTT. Its translation: CASRPTGSSNQPQHF.